A selection of T cell receptor beta chains follows, all from one sample in a study of CD8 T cells in ankylosing spondylitis. TCRdb used MiXCR to reprocess the 5' RACE reads, holding one entry per CDR3 protein. This repertoire shows some 130,000 distinct CDR3 sequences, about an eighth found once; its top ten account for around 4.1%. The sequenced sample consisted of blood, either unsorted or a sorted T cell fraction (not recorded which). These receptor sequences come from a female donor with ankylosing spondylitis or in good health (not recorded which). Both conserved end residues are part of each CDR3. A D gene is named only where the DNA matches it firmly. Part of the rows lack a size; the others show once, few, many or a class for expanded clones.

d_call clone_size j_call v_call cdr3_nt cdr3_aa
NA many TRBJ2-7 TRBV28 TGTGCCAGCATGAAGGGGATTACCCACGAGCAGTACTTC CASMKGITHEQYF
NA many TRBJ2-1 TRBV5-1 TGCGCCAGTAGACAGTCTAACAATGAGCAGTTCTTC CASRQSNNEQFF
NA few TRBJ1-5 TRBV12-3/TRBV12-4 TGTGCCAGCACCACCCAGGGCTATCAGCCCCAGCATTTT CASTTQGYQPQHF
TRBD1 NA TRBJ1-3 TRBV12-3/TRBV12-4 TGTGCCAGCAGTTATGACAGGGCTGGAAACACCATATATTTT CASSYDRAGNTIYF
NA NA TRBJ2-7 TRBV7-6 TGTGCCAGCAGCAAAGACATGGGGTACGAGCAGTACTTC CASSKDMGYEQYF
NA many TRBJ2-7 TRBV11-2 TGTGCCAGCAGCTTACCACATGGGACCCTACGACGGGAAAGCTCCTACGAGCAGTACTTC CASSLPHGTLRRESSYEQYF
TRBD1 many TRBJ1-1 TRBV4-1 TGCGCCAGCAGCCAAGATCTTAGGGGGCAAGAAGCTTTCTTT CASSQDLRGQEAFF
NA many TRBJ1-2 TRBV10-3 TGTGCCATCAGTGAACCGAGGGGAGTCTTTGGCTACACCTTC CAISEPRGVFGYTF
NA many TRBJ2-4 TRBV7-2 TGTGCCAGCAGCTTATCGGTGGTTGACGTTCAGTACTTC CASSLSVVDVQYF
TRBD2 many TRBJ2-1 TRBV7-2 TGTGCCAGCAGCTTTAGCGGGATAAACAATGAGCAGTTCTTC CASSFSGINNEQFF
TRBD2 many TRBJ2-7 TRBV5-1 TGCGCCAGCAGCCTACTAGCGGGAGATTCCCACGAGCAGTACTTC CASSLLAGDSHEQYF
TRBD1 NA TRBJ1-2 TRBV7-8 TGTGCCAGCAGCCTACGGACAGGGGGCTATGGCTACACCTTC CASSLRTGGYGYTF
NA few TRBJ2-7 TRBV5-1 TGCGCCAGCAGCTTGTGGGACTCTCGGGGCGGTGAGCAGTACTTC CASSLWDSRGGEQYF
TRBD1 many TRBJ1-1 TRBV27 TGTGCCACCCGTCAGGGGGGCACTGAAGCTTTCTTT CATRQGGTEAFF
NA many TRBJ2-3 TRBV5-6 TGTGCCAGCAGTTTACGGGCAGGGAGTACAGATACGCAGTATTTT CASSLRAGSTDTQYF
TRBD1 many TRBJ2-7 TRBV29-1 TGCAGCGTCCGGGACAGGGGACGCTACGAGCAGTACTTC CSVRDRGRYEQYF
TRBD2 many TRBJ2-1 TRBV7-8 TGTGCCAGCAGCTTAAAGACTAGCGGCTGGTTCTTC CASSLKTSGWFF